This T cell receptor (beta chain) was profiled in a study of cytomegalovirus exposure and HLA in healthy donors. Study context: Counted in an early data release were roughly 87 million unique TCRs from HLA-typed donors.

PCR involved 60 Vbeta and 13 Jbeta primers. Here immunoSEQ multiplex PCR was the method, and the copy in TCRdb shows in-frame clones only, minus some. The profile shows under 150,000 clones, 75% to 85% of them singletons. The CDR3 has 12 amino acids. V lost 6 bases to trimming and J lost 6 bases, with 11 bases between them. Germline V gene data show CDR1 as MNHEY and CDR2 as SMNVEV (reference sequence). This clone was observed at least ten times. Its specificity is not known. Study-wide findings and caveats: In terms of immune exposure information, only CMV serostatus was available. From TCR beta sequences, most subjects' HLA-A and HLA-B alleles were reportedly predicted accurately. Later, an analysis showed that TCR beta chains associated with HLA were more clonally expanded than others that were equally common.

The rearrangement links TRBV27 to TRBJ1-1; D is perhaps TRBD1 (5 bases). Input material: PBMCs. This TCR derives from a woman in her 40s in good health and CMV-seropositive. The CDR3 sequence: CASRRPGAEAFF. In DNA form, the CDR3 reads TGTGCCAGCAGGAGGCCGGGGGCTGAAGCTTTCTTT.